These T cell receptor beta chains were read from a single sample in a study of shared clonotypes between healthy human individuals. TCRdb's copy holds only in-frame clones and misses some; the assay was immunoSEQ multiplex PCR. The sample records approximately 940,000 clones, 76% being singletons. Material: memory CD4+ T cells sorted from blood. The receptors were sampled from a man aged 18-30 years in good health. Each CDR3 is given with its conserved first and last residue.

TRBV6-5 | CASSLDREYGYTF
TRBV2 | CASSDSLKTGGPYGYTF
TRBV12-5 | CASGPGAVWGYGYTF
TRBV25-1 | CASSSQFYGYTF
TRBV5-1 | CASSRTGTGYGYTF
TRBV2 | CASSLGQGAFEYEQYF
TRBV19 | CASSPAADRGYEQYF
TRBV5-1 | CASSPGGATGEQYF
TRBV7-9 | CASSSSGGQQNEKLFF
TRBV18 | CASSLSGGVTEAFF
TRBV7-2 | CASSLRGASGNTIYF
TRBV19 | CASSVKIDSGNTIYF
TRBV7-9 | CASSLEGLGRGNYGYTF
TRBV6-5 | CASSLDPFGNQPQHF
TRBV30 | CAGGDTGELFF
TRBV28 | CASVSSGGSTYEQYF
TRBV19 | CASSDRRLHNEQFF
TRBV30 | CAWSSQGGEKLFF
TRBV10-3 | CAISEFVDRGYTF
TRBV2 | CASSENRDMDIQYF
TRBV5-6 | CASSSADTQYF
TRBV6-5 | CASIGGRLMNTEAFF
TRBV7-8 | CASSPGTFVSGANVLTF
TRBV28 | CASRRPTGGNTEAFF
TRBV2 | CASSGFDEQFF
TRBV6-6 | CASSGQGKSNQPQHF
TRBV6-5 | CASRGQGAMYIQYF
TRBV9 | CASSVATRGTNEQFF
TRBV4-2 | CASSQEFPQSEQYF
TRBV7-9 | CASSLISGGELFF
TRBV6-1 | CASRLGQGTFYEQYF
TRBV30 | CAWSHSSAEAFF
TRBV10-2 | CASSDPLTGAVNQPQHF
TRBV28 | CASSSGTEQEKLFF
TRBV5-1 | CASSPGTGTYEQYF
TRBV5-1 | CASSPQGGGTDTQYF
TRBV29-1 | CSVEGDNKSQFF
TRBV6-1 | CASSGGQGAYQPQHF
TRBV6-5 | CASSPGTVRNEQYF
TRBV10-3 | CAISEKSLNTEAFF
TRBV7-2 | CASSLMWNLLHF
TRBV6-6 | CASSDRAYGYTF
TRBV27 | CASSSSLGSVEQYF
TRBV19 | CASSPNLGLAGGETQYF
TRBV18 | CASSDRNQETQYF